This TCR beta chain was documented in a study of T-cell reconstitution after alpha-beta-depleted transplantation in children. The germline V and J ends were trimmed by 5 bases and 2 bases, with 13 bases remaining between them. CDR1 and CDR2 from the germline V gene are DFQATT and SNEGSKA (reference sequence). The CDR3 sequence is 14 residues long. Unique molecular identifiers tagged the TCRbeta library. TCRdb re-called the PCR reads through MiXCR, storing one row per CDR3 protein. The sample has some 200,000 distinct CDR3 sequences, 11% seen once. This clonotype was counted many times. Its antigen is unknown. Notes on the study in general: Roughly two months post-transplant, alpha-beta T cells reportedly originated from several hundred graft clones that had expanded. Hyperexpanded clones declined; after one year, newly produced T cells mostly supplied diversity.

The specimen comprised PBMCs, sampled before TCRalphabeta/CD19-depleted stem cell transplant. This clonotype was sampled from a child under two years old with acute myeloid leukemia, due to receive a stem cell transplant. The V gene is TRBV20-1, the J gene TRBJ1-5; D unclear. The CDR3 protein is CSASQWVGNQPQHF. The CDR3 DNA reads TGCAGTGCTTCACAGTGGGTAGGCAATCAGCCCCAGCATTTT.